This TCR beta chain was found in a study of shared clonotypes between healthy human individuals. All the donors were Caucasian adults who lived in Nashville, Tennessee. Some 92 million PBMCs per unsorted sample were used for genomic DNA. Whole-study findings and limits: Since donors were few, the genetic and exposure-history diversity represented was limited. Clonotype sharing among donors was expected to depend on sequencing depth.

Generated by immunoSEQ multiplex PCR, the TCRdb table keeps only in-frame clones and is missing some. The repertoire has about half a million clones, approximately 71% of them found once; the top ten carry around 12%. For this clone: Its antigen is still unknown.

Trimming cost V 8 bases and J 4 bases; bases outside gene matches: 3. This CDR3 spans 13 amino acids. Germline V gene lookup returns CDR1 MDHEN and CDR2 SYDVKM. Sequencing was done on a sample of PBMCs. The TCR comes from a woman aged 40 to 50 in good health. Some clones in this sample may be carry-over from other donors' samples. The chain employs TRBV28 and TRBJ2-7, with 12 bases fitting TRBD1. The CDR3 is CASGTGGKYEQYF. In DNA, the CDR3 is TGTGCCAGCGGGACAGGGGGCAAGTACGAGCAGTACTTC.